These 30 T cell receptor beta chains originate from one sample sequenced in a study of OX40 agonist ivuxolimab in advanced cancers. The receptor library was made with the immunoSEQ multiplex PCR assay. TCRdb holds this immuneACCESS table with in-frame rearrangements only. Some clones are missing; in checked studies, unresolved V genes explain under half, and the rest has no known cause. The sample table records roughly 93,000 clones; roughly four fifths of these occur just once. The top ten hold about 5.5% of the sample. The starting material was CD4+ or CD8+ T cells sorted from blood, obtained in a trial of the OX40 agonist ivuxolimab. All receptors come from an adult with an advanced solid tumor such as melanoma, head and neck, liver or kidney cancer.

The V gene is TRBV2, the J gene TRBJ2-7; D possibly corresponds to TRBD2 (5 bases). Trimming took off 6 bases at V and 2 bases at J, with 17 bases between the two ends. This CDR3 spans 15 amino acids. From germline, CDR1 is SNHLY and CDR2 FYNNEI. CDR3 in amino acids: CASRRDPGSTYEQYF. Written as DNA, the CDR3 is TGTGCCAGCAGGAGAGATCCGGGATCCACCTACGAGCAGTACTTC. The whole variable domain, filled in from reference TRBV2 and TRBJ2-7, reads EPEVTQTPSHQVTQMGQEVILRCVPISNHLYFYWYRQILGQKVEFLVSFYNNEISEKSEIFDDQFSVERPDGSNFTLKIRSTKLEDSAMYFCASRRDPGSTYEQYFGPGTRLTVT.

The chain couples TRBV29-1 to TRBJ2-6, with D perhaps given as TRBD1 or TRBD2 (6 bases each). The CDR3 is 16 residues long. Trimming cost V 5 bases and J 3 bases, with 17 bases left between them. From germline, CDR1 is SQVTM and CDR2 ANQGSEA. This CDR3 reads CSVKSGGIGGANVLTF. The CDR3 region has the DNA TGCAGCGTTAAATCCGGGGGCATCGGTGGGGCCAACGTCCTGACTTTC.

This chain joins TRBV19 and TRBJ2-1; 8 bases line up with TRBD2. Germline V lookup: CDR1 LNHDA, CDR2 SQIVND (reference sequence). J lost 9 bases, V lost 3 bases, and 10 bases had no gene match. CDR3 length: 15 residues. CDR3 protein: CASSIVSGAGGEQFF. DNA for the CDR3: TGTGCCAGTAGTATCGTAAGCGGGGCGGGGGGTGAGCAGTTCTTC.

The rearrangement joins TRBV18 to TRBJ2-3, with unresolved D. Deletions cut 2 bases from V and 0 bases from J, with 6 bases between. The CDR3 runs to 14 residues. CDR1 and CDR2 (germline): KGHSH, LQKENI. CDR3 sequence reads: CASSPTPSTDTQYF. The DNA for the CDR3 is TGTGCCAGCTCACCAACCCCGAGCACAGATACGCAGTATTTT.

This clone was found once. CDR3 loop: CASSRGINEKLFF. CDR3 nucleotides: TGTGCCAGCAGCCGGGGGATTAATGAAAAACTGTTTTTT. V gene TRBV11-2 combines with J gene TRBJ1-4; D perhaps matches TRBD1 (5 bases). Trimming left V 5 bases short and J 4 bases short, with 8 bases between. Germline CDR1 reads SGHAT; CDR2 reads FQNNGV. CDR3 length equals 13 residues.

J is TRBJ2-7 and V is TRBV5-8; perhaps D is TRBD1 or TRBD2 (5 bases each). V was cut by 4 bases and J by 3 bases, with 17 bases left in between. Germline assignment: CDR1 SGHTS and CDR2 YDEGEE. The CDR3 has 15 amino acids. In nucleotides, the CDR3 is TGTGCCAGCAGCACGGTGGGGGTAAAGGGCTACGAGCAGTACTTC. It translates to CASSTVGVKGYEQYF.

The DNA of the CDR3 is TGTGCCAGCATAGGGGCTAGCGGCACAGATACGCAGTATTTT. This codes for CASIGASGTDTQYF. The chain combines TRBV2 with TRBJ2-3, with D maybe TRBD2 (6 bases). The V end was cut by 7 bases, the J end by 1 base, with 12 bases between. Germline V gives CDR1 SNHLY, CDR2 FYNNEI. The CDR3 covers 14 residues.

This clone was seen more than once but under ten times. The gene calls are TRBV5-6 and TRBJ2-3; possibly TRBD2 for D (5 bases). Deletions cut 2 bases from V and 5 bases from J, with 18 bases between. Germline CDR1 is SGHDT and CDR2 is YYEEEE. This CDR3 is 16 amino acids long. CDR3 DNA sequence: TGTGCCAGCAGCTTTGGAGTCCGGGAACCGGTAGATACGCAGTATTTT. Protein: CASSFGVREPVDTQYF.

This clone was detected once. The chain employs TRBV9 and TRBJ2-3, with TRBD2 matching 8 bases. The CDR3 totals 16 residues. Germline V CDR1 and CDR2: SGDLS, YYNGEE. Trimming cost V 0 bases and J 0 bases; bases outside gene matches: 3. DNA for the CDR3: TGTGCCAGCAGCGTAGCGGGGGGGTTTAGCACAGATACGCAGTATTTT. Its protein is CASSVAGGFSTDTQYF.

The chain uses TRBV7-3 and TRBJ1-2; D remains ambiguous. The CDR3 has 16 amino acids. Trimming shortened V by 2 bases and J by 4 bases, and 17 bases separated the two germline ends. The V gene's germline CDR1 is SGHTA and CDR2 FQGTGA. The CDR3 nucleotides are TGTGCCAGCAGCTTAGCGATGGCCGCTTTGAGCTATGGCTACACCTTC. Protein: CASSLAMAALSYGYTF.

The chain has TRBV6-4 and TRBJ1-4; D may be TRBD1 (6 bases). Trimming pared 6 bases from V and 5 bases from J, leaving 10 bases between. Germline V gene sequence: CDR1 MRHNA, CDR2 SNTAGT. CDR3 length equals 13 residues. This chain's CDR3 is CASRRGRNEKLFF. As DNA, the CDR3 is TGTGCCAGCAGGAGGGGGAGGAATGAAAAACTGTTTTTT.

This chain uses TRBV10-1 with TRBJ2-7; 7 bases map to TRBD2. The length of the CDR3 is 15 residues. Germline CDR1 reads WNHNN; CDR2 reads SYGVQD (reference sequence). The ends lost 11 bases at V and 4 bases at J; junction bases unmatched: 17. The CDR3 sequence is CAFPTGEGLYYEQYF. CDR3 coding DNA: TGCGCCTTCCCCACCGGGGAGGGGCTATATTACGAGCAGTACTTC.

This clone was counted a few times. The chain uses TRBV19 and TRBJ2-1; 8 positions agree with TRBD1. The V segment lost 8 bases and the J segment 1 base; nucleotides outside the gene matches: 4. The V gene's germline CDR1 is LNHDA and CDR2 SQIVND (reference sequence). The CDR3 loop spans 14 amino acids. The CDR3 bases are TGTGCCAGTCCCGGGACAGGATCCTACAATGAGCAGTTCTTC. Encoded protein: CASPGTGSYNEQFF.

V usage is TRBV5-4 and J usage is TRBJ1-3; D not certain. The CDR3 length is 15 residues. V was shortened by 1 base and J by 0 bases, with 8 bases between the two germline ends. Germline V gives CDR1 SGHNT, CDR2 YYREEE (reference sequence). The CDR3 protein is CASSLRAASGNTIYF. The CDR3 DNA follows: TGTGCCAGCAGCTTGAGAGCAGCCTCTGGAAACACCATATATTTT.

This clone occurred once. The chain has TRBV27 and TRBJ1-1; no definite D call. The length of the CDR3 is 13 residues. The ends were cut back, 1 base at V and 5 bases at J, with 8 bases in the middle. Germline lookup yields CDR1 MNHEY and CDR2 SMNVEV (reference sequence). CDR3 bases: TGTGCCAGCAGTTTATTGGGAGGTACTGAAGCTTTCTTT. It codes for CASSLLGGTEAFF.

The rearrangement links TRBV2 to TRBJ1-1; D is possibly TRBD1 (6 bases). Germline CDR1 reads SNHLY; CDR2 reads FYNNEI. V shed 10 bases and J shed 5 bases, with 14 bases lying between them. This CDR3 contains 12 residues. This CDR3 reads CAIPRGGTEAFF. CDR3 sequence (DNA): TGTGCCATCCCCCGAGGGGGGACTGAAGCTTTCTTT.

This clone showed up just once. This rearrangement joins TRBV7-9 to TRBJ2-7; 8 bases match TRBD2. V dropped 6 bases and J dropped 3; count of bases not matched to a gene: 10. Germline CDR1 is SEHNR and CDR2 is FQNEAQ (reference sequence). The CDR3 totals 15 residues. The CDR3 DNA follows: TGTGCCAGCAGTACTCGAGCGGGAGAGGTCTACGAGCAGTACTTC. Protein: CASSTRAGEVYEQYF.

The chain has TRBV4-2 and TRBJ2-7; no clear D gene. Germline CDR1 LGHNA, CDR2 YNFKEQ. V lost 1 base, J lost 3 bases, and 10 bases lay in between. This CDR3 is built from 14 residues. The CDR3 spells CASSQVEANYEQYF. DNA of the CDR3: TGTGCCAGCAGCCAAGTCGAGGCCAACTACGAGCAGTACTTC.

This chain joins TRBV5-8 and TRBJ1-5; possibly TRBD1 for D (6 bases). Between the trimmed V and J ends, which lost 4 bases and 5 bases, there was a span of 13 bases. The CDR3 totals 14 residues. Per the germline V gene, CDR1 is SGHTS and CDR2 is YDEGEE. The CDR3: CASSRGGGDQPQHF. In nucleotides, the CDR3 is TGTGCCAGCAGCCGAGGGGGAGGGGATCAGCCCCAGCATTTT.

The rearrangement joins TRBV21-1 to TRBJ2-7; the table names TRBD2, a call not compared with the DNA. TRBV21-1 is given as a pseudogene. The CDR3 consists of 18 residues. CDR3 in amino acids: CASSKDGSSGGNSYEQYF. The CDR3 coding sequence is TGTGCCAGCAGCAAAGATGGGAGTAGCGGGGGAAATTCCTACGAGCAGTACTTC.

CDR3 DNA: TGTGCCAGCAGCTTGGCGAACACTGAAGCTTTCTTT. Translating gives CASSLANTEAFF. This chain joins TRBV13 and TRBJ1-1, with D uncertain. Germline loops: CDR1 PRHDT, CDR2 FYEKMQ (reference sequence). V lost 3 bases, J lost 1 base, and 3 bases lay in between. The CDR3 length is 12 residues.

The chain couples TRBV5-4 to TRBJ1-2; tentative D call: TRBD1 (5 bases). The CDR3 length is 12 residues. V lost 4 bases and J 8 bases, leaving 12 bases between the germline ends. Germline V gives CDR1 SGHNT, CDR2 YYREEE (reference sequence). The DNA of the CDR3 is TGTGCCAGCAGCAGGGGCGTTGCGGGCTACACCTTC. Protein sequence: CASSRGVAGYTF.

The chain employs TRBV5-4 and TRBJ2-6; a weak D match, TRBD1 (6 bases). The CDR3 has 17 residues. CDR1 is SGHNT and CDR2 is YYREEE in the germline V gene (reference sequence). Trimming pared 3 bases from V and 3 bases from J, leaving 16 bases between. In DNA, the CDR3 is TGTGCCAGCAGCTGGGGTGGGGGCGCTTATGGGGCCAACGTCCTGACTTTC. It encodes CASSWGGGAYGANVLTF.

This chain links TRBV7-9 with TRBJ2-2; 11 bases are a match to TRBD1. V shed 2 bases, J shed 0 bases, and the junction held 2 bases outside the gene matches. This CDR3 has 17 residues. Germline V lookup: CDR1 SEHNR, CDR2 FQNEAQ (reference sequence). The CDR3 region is CASSLRGQGANTGELFF. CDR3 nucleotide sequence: TGTGCCAGCAGCTTAAGGGGACAGGGGGCGAACACCGGGGAGCTGTTTTTT.

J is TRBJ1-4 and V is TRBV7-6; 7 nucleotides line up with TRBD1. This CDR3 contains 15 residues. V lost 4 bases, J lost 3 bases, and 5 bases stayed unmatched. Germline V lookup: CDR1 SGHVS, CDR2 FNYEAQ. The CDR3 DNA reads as TGTGCCAGCAGCTCCTACAGGGGACCTAATGAAAAACTGTTTTTT. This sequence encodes CASSSYRGPNEKLFF.

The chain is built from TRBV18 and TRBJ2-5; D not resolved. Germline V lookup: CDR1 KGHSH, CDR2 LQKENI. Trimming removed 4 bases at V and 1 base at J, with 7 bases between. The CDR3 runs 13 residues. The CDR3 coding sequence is TGTGCCAGCTCACTATGGGGCCAAGAGACCCAGTACTTC. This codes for CASSLWGQETQYF.

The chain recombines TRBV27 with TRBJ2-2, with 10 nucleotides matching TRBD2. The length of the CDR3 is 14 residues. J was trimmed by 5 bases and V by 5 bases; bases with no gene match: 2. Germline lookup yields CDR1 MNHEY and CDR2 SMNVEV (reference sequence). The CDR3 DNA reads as TGTGCCAGCAGTAGACTAGCGGGTACCGGGGAGCTGTTTTTT. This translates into CASSRLAGTGELFF.

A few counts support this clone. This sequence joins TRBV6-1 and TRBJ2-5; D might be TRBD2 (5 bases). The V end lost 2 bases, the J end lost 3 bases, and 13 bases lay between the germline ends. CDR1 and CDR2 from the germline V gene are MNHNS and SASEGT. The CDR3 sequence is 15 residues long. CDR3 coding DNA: TGTGCCAGCAGTGAACGGCGGGTCCTAGAAGAGACCCAGTACTTC. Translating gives CASSERRVLEETQYF.

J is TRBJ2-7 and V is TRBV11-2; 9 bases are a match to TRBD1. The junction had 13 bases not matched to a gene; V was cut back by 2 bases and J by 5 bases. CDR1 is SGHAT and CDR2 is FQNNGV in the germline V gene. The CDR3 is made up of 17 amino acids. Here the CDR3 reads CASSLQLAGQGHDEQYF. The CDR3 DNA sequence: TGTGCCAGCAGCTTACAACTCGCGGGACAGGGTCATGACGAGCAGTACTTC. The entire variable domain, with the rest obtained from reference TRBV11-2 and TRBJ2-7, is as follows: EAGVAQSPRYKIIEKRQSVAFWCNPISGHATLYWYQQILGQGPKLLIQFQNNGVVDDSQLPKDRFSAERLKGVDSTLKIQPAKLEDSAVYLCASSLQLAGQGHDEQYFGPGTRLTVT.

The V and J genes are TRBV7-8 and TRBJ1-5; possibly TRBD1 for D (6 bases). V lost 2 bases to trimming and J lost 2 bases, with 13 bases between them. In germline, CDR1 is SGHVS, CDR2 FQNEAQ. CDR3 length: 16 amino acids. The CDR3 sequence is CASSLSGQFGNQPQHF. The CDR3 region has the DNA TGTGCCAGCAGCTTATCAGGACAGTTCGGCAATCAGCCCCAGCATTTT.